This passage covers 27 T cell receptor beta chains from one sample sequenced in a study of blood T cell repertoires in COVID-19. Data came from immunoSEQ multiplex PCR; TCRdb stores just in-frame clones and leaves some out. Altogether about 280,000 clones are present, 85% being singletons, with the ten largest covering under 3%. Input material: PBMCs or T cells enriched from blood (not recorded which). Receptor source: a woman in her 50s who had recovered from COVID-19.

J is TRBJ2-7 and V is TRBV2; 11 bases are shared with TRBD1. Trimming cost V 8 bases and J 7 bases; bases outside gene matches: 7. The V gene's germline CDR1 is SNHLY and CDR2 FYNNEI. This CDR3 is built from 13 residues. The CDR3 DNA sequence: TGTGCCAGCGGCGGGACAGGGGGGTGGGAGCAGTACTTC. Translating it yields CASGGTGGWEQYF.

The rearrangement uses TRBV6-5 and TRBJ2-1, with 7 positions matching TRBD1. The V gene end was trimmed by 1 base and the J gene end by 7 bases; junction bases not matched to a gene: 7. The CDR3 covers 15 residues. Germline CDR1 MNHEY, CDR2 SVGAGI. The chain's CDR3 is CASSYYGTALNEQFF. The CDR3 nucleotides are TGTGCCAGCAGTTACTATGGGACAGCCTTAAATGAGCAGTTCTTC.

This clone has more than one count but fewer than ten. The rearrangement uses TRBV28 and TRBJ1-1; perhaps TRBD1 as D (5 bases). V was shortened by 2 bases and J by 6 bases, with 10 bases between the two germline ends. Germline values: CDR1 MDHEN, CDR2 SYDVKM. CDR3 length: 13 residues. CDR3 in amino acids: CASSLRGLSEAFF. CDR3 sequence (DNA): TGTGCCAGCAGTTTAAGGGGTCTCTCTGAAGCTTTCTTT. Drawing the rest from reference TRBV28 and TRBJ1-1, the complete variable domain is DVKVTQSSRYLVKRTGEKVFLECVQDMDHENMFWYRQDPGLGLRLIYFSYDVKMKEKGDIPEGYSVSREKKERFSLILESASTNQTSMYLCASSLRGLSEAFFGQGTRLTVV.

V usage is TRBV24-1 and J usage is TRBJ1-2, with 11 bases matching TRBD1. The CDR3 covers 12 residues. Germline V gene lookup returns CDR1 KGHDR and CDR2 SFDVKD. With V trimmed by 5 bases and J by 8 bases, 0 bases remained unmatched. In nucleotides, the CDR3 is TGTGCCACCAGTGGGACAGGGGGCGGCTACACCTTC. This gives the protein CATSGTGGGYTF.

J is TRBJ1-5 and V is TRBV5-4; TRBD1 matches at 7 bases. The CDR3 contains 14 residues. Germline V lookup: CDR1 SGHNT, CDR2 YYREEE (reference sequence). J was trimmed by 5 bases and V by 4 bases; bases with no gene match: 6. The CDR3 reads CASSITGVDQPQHF. The CDR3 DNA reads as TGTGCCAGCAGCATAACAGGGGTCGATCAGCCCCAGCATTTT.

There are a few counts of this clone. The chain combines TRBV28 with TRBJ1-6; 8 nucleotides agree with TRBD1. The V and J ends lost 6 bases and 5 bases, in that order; junction bases with no gene match: 6. Germline CDR1 reads MDHEN; CDR2 reads SYDVKM. This CDR3 is 15 amino acids long. The CDR3 here is CASSMGQADNSPLHF. The CDR3 DNA is TGTGCCAGCAGCATGGGACAGGCAGATAATTCACCCCTCCACTTT.

The chain employs TRBV6-6 and TRBJ2-3; D might be TRBD2 (6 bases). Germline CDR1 and CDR2: MNHNY and SVGAGI (reference sequence). The length of the CDR3 is 15 residues. Trimming took 5 bases from V and 4 from J, leaving 16 bases between them. The CDR3 nucleotides are TGTGCCAGCAGTAACCGGGACTTAAGCTCAGATACGCAGTATTTT. Its protein product is CASSNRDLSSDTQYF.

The count of this clone is one. V usage is TRBV5-1 and J usage is TRBJ2-2; TRBD2 agrees at 7 bases. The trim removed 1 base at V and 5 bases at J, leaving 8 bases unmatched. Germline CDR1 reads SGHRS; CDR2 reads YFSETQ. The CDR3 consists of 16 residues. The CDR3 loop is CASSLSASGSTGELFF. DNA for the CDR3: TGCGCCAGCAGCTTGTCGGCTAGCGGCTCAACCGGGGAGCTGTTTTTT. Full variable domain (outside the CDR3, taken from reference TRBV5-1 and TRBJ2-2): KAGVTQTPRYLIKTRGQQVTLSCSPISGHRSVSWYQQTPGQGLQFLFEYFSETQRNKGNFPGRFSGRQFSNSRSEMNVSTLELGDSALYLCASSLSASGSTGELFFGEGSRLTVL.

This chain joins TRBV4-3 and TRBJ1-6, with 11 bases lining up with TRBD1. J lost 10 bases, V lost 2 bases, and 7 bases had no gene match. The CDR3 spans 16 residues. Germline-derived CDR1 and CDR2 are LGHNA and YSLEER. CDR3 sequence: CASSQRTGGAYSPLHF. Written as DNA, the CDR3 is TGCGCCAGCAGCCAACGGACAGGGGGCGCCTACTCACCCCTCCACTTT.

At least ten counts were recorded for this clone. The V and J genes are TRBV6-5 and TRBJ2-7; 7 bases map to TRBD1. Germline loops: CDR1 MNHEY, CDR2 SVGAGI. This CDR3 has 13 amino acids. V lost 6 bases and J lost 5; bases outside the gene matches: 7. CDR3 loop: CASRATGLDEQYF. The CDR3 DNA reads as TGTGCCAGCAGGGCGACAGGGTTGGACGAGCAGTACTTC.

The genes are TRBV6-6 and TRBJ2-7; 9 bases fit TRBD2. V shed 6 bases and J 3 bases; nucleotides not matched to a gene: 6. Germline lookup yields CDR1 MNHNY and CDR2 SVGAGI (reference sequence). The CDR3 length is 14 residues. The CDR3 region is CASRLSGRNYEQYF. The CDR3 DNA reads TGTGCCAGCAGACTTAGCGGGAGAAACTACGAGCAGTACTTC.

The chain couples TRBV6-2 or TRBV6-3 to TRBJ2-1, with D perhaps TRBD1 (6 bases). This CDR3 region has 17 residues. Germline-derived CDR1 and CDR2 are MNHEY and SVGEGT. Trimming left V 6 bases short and J 5 bases short, with 23 bases between. CDR3 sequence (DNA): TGTGCCAGCAGCCCCCCGGACCGACAGGCTGGACACAATGAGCAGTTCTTC. This translates into CASSPPDRQAGHNEQFF.

The V gene is TRBV3-1 (or the pseudogene TRBV3-2), the J gene TRBJ2-5; D not resolved. V lost 3 bases to trimming and J lost 2 bases, with 13 bases between them. The length of the CDR3 is 15 residues. Germline V lookup: CDR1 LGHDT, CDR2 YNNKEL (reference sequence). CDR3 region: CASSHTQTSQETQYF. DNA for the CDR3: TGTGCCAGCAGCCACACTCAAACGTCTCAAGAGACCCAGTACTTC.

The chain uses TRBV24-1 and TRBJ2-6; 9 bases line up with TRBD1. The CDR3 sequence is 17 residues long. V was clipped by 6 bases and J by 3 bases; unmatched bases: 8. The germline gives CDR1 KGHDR, CDR2 SFDVKD. The CDR3 nucleotides read TGTGCCACCAGTCCGGGACAGGGAGTTTTTGGGGCCAACGTCCTGACTTTC. Protein product: CATSPGQGVFGANVLTF.

The chain recombines TRBV7-9 with TRBJ2-5; possible D gene TRBD2, 7 bases. V was pared by 6 bases and J by 4 bases, with 24 bases between. Per the germline V gene, CDR1 is SEHNR and CDR2 is FQNEAQ (reference sequence). The CDR3 sequence is 17 residues long. CDR3 protein: CASSPTPIGGGPETQYF. The CDR3 DNA is TGTGCCAGCAGTCCGACCCCCATAGGGGGAGGGCCAGAGACCCAGTACTTC.

The chain carries TRBV11-2 and TRBJ2-6; 11 nucleotides align to TRBD1. This CDR3 has 16 residues. With V trimmed by 6 bases and J by 1 base, 2 bases remained unmatched. The V gene's germline CDR1 is SGHAT and CDR2 FQNNGV. The CDR3 reads CASRGTGGSGANVLTF. CDR3 DNA: TGTGCCAGCAGGGGGACAGGGGGATCTGGGGCCAACGTCCTGACTTTC.

The gene calls are TRBV5-5 and TRBJ1-2, with D possibly matching TRBD1 (5 bases). The CDR3 loop spans 14 amino acids. Trimming cost V 4 bases and J 2 bases, with 12 bases left between them. In germline, CDR1 is SGHKS, CDR2 YYEKEE (reference sequence). The CDR3 is CASSRQTANYGYTF. The CDR3 DNA reads as TGTGCCAGCAGCCGTCAGACAGCGAACTATGGCTACACCTTC.

The rearrangement links TRBV2 to TRBJ2-3; no clear D gene. The germline CDR1 and CDR2 sequences are SNHLY and FYNNEI. The CDR3 has 15 amino acids. The V end lost 3 bases, the J end lost 2 bases, and 12 bases lay between the germline ends. CDR3 region: CASSEPRIPTDTQYF. In nucleotides, the CDR3 is TGTGCCAGCAGTGAGCCCAGGATACCCACAGATACGCAGTATTTT. Using reference TRBV2 and TRBJ2-3 for the parts outside the CDR3, the full variable domain is EPEVTQTPSHQVTQMGQEVILRCVPISNHLYFYWYRQILGQKVEFLVSFYNNEISEKSEIFDDQFSVERPDGSNFTLKIRSTKLEDSAMYFCASSEPRIPTDTQYFGPGTRLTVL.

The chain employs TRBV5-6 and TRBJ1-5; maybe TRBD1 (6 bases). V was trimmed by 3 bases and J by 1 base, leaving 17 bases between them. CDR1 and CDR2 from the germline V gene are SGHDT and YYEEEE. This CDR3 contains 17 residues. CDR3 nucleotides: TGTGCCAGCAGCTCATACAGGGTAGGGAACAGCAATCAGCCCCAGCATTTT. Translated: CASSSYRVGNSNQPQHF.

This clone occurred once. The chain carries TRBV30 and TRBJ2-7; the D is unclear. This CDR3 has 12 amino acids. Trimming removed 2 bases at V and 3 bases at J, with 8 bases between. CDR1 and CDR2 from the germline V gene are GTSNPN and SVGIG (reference sequence). The CDR3 region has the DNA TGTGCCTGGAGTACATACAGCTACGAGCAGTACTTC. Its translation: CAWSTYSYEQYF.

The chain is built from TRBV18 and TRBJ2-1; no firm D call. CDR3 length equals 16 residues. Trimming shortened V by 1 base and J by 0 bases, and 10 bases separated the two germline ends. Germline CDR1 KGHSH, CDR2 LQKENI. CDR3 loop: CASSPRGSSSYNEQFF. CDR3 nucleotide sequence: TGTGCCAGCTCACCACGAGGATCGAGCTCCTACAATGAGCAGTTCTTC.

This clone has just one count. The rearrangement links TRBV11-2 to TRBJ1-2; 7 bases fit TRBD1. This CDR3 comprises 15 residues. Germline V lookup: CDR1 SGHAT, CDR2 FQNNGV. Losses at the gene ends were 4 bases for V and 3 bases for J; bases not matched to a gene: 8. The CDR3: CASSSGGGQYYGYTF. The CDR3 DNA is TGTGCCAGCAGCTCCGGAGGGGGACAGTACTATGGCTACACCTTC.

The V gene is TRBV6-5, the J gene TRBJ2-5; 7 bases are shared with TRBD1. There are 15 residues in the CDR3. Germline V CDR1 and CDR2: MNHEY, SVGAGI. The V segment lost 1 base and the J segment 2 bases; nucleotides outside the gene matches: 4. The CDR3 DNA is TGTGCCAGCAGTTACTTTGGGACAGAACAAGAGACCCAGTACTTC. This codes for CASSYFGTEQETQYF.

The V gene is TRBV18, the J gene TRBJ1-1; D is possibly TRBD1 (5 bases). CDR3 length: 13 residues. CDR1 and CDR2 (germline): KGHSH, LQKENI. V was shortened by 4 bases and J by 8 bases, with 14 bases between the two germline ends. As DNA, the CDR3 is TGTGCCAGCTCACGAGCACAGCAGGGCGAAGCTTTCTTT. Its translation: CASSRAQQGEAFF.

This chain links TRBV9 with TRBJ1-2, with D tentatively TRBD1 (6 bases). The CDR3 covers 15 residues. Germline values: CDR1 SGDLS, CDR2 YYNGEE. V lost 0 bases and J 3 bases, leaving 12 bases between the germline ends. The CDR3 sequence is CASSVDPGDDYGYTF. The CDR3 coding sequence is TGTGCCAGCAGCGTAGATCCAGGGGACGACTATGGCTACACCTTC.

This chain connects TRBV18 to TRBJ2-3; 9 positions match TRBD2. V lost 0 bases, J lost 7 bases, and 2 bases stayed unmatched. Germline V gene data show CDR1 as KGHSH and CDR2 as LQKENI. The CDR3 sequence is 14 residues long. CDR3 DNA: TGTGCCAGCTCACCACCGCCTAGCGGGAATACGCAGTATTTT. Translation gives CASSPPPSGNTQYF.

This chain links TRBV3-1 (or the pseudogene TRBV3-2) with TRBJ2-5; the match to TRBD2 covers 8 bases. Germline values: CDR1 LGHDT, CDR2 YNNKEL (reference sequence). This CDR3 contains 16 residues. V shed 0 bases, J shed 4 bases, and the junction held 7 bases outside the gene matches. CDR3 in DNA: TGTGCCAGCAGCCAAGATGTTAATAGCGGGACAGAGACCCAGTACTTC. Residues: CASSQDVNSGTETQYF.